This T cell receptor (beta chain) was documented in a study of T cell repertoires in cytomegalovirus infection. Study findings and constraints: Cumulative public TCR beta family frequency identified carriers of CMV plus the relevant HLA.

For this clonotype: Its antigen is undetermined.

The germline CDR1 and CDR2 sequences are MNHEY and SMNVEV (reference sequence). The V gene end was trimmed by 4 bases and the J gene end by 1 base; junction bases not matched to a gene: 12. The CDR3 length is 17 residues. TCRdb redid the calling of the reads with MiXCR, one entry per CDR3 protein. The repertoire holds approximately 260,000 distinct CDR3 sequences, with 20% to 25% as singletons. The chain links TRBV27 to TRBJ1-1; 7 nucleotides align to TRBD1. This sequence was found in a human donor in good health (CMV status not recorded). Some clones in this sample may be carry-over from other donors' samples. The specimen was cultured PBMCs, collected from culture after CMV antigen stimulation. CDR3: CASSYRGIGWANTEAFF. The CDR3 nucleotides are TGTGCCAGCAGTTACAGGGGTATAGGGTGGGCGAACACTGAAGCTTTCTTT.